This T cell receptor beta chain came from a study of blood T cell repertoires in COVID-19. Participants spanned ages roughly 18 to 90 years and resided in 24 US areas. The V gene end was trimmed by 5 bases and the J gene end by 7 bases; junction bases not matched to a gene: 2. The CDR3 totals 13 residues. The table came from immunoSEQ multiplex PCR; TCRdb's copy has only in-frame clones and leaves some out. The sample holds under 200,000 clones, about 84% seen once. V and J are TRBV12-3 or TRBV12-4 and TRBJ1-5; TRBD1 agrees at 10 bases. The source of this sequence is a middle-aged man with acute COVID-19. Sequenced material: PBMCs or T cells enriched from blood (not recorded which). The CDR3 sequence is CASSRDRGQPQHF. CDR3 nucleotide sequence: TGTGCCAGCAGTCGGGACAGGGGACAGCCCCAGCATTTT.